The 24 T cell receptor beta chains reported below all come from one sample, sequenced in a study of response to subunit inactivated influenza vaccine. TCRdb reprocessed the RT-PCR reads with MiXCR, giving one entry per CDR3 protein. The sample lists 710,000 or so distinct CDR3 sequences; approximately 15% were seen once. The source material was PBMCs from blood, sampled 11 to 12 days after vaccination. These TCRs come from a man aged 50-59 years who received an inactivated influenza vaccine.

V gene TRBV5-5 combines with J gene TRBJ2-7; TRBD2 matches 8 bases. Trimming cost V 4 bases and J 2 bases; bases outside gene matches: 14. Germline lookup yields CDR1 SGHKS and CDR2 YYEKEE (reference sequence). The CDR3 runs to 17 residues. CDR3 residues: CASSLLVRLAGAYEQYF. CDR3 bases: TGTGCCAGCAGCCTCTTGGTGAGGCTAGCGGGTGCCTACGAGCAGTACTTC.

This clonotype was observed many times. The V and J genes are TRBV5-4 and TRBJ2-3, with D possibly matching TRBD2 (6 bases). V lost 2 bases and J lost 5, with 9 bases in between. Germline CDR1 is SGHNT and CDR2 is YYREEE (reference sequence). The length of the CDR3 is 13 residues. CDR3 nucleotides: TGTGCCAGCAGCTTATACGGGGGAGATACGCAGTATTTT. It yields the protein CASSLYGGDTQYF.

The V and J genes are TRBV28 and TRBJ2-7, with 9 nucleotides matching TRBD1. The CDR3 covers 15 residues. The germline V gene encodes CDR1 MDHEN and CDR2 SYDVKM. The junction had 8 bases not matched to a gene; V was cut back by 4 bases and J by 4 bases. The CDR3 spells CASSSPGQGLYEQYF. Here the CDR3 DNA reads TGTGCCAGCAGTTCCCCGGGACAGGGTCTGTACGAGCAGTACTTC.

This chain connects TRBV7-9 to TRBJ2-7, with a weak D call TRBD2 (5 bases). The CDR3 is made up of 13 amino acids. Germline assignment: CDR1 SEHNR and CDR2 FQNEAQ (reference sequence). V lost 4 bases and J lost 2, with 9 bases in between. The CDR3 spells CASSSQEAYEQYF. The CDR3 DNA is TGTGCCAGCAGCTCTCAGGAGGCCTACGAGCAGTACTTC.

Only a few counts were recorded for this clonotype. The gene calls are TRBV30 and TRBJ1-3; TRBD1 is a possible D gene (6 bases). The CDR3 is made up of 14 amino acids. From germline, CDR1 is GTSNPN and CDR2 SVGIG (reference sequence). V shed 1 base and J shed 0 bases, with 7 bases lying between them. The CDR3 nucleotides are TGTGCCTGGAGTGGCAGGGGCTCTGGAAACACCATATATTTT. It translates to CAWSGRGSGNTIYF.

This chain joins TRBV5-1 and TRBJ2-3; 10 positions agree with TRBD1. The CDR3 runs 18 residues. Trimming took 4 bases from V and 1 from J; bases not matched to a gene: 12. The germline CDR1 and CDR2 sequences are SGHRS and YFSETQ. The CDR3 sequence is CASSPKLGQGERTDTQYF. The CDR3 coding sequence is TGCGCCAGCAGCCCGAAGTTAGGACAGGGGGAGCGCACAGATACGCAGTATTTT.

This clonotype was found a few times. CDR3: CASSRGVWAGELFF. The CDR3 DNA reads TGTGCCAGCAGCCGGGGGGTTTGGGCCGGGGAGCTGTTTTTT. The chain links TRBV7-2 to TRBJ2-2; 7 bases fit TRBD2. V was clipped by 5 bases and J by 6 bases; unmatched bases: 6. Per germline, CDR1 SGHTA and CDR2 FQGNSA. The CDR3 runs to 14 residues. The full variable domain, rest sourced from reference TRBV7-2 and TRBJ2-2, is GAGVSQSPSNKVTEKGKDVELRCDPISGHTALYWYRQSLGQGLEFLIYFQGNSAPDKSGLPSDRFSAERTGGSVSTLTIQRTQQEDSAVYLCASSRGVWAGELFFGEGSRLTVL.

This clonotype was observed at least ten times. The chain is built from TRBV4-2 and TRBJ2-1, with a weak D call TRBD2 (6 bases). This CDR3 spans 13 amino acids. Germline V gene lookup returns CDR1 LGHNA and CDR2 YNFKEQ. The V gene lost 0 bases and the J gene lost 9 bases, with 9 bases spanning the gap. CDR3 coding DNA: TGTGCCAGCAGCCAAGATAGGCGGGGTGAGCAGTTCTTC. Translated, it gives CASSQDRRGEQFF.

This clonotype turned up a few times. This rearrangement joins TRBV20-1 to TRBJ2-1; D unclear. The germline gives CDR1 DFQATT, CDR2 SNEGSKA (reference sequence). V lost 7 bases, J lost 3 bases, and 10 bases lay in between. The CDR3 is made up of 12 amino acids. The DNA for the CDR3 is TGCAGTGTTACGACATTCTACAATGAGCAGTTCTTC. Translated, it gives CSVTTFYNEQFF.

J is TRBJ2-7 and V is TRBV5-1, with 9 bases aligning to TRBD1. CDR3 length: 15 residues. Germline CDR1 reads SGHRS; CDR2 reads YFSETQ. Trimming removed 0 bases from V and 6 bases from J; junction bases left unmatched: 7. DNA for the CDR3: TGCGCCAGCAGCTTGGCCGGACAGGGGAGGACCGAGCAGTACTTC. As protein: CASSLAGQGRTEQYF.

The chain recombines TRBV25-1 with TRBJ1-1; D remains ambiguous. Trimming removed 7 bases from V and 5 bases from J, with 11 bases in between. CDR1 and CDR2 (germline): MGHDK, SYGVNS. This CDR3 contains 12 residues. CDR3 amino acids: CASTRVGTEAFF. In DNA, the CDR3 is TGTGCCAGCACGAGGGTCGGGACTGAAGCTTTCTTT.

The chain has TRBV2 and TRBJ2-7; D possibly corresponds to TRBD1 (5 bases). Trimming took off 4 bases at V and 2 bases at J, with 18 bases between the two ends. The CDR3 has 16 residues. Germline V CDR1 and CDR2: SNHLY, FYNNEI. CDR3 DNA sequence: TGTGCCAGCAGTGGGAGAGGTAAAGGGGCGGCCTACGAGCAGTACTTC. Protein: CASSGRGKGAAYEQYF.

The CDR3 spells CASSQDVPERTTYEQYF. The CDR3 bases are TGCGCCAGCAGCCAAGATGTGCCAGAGCGGACAACCTACGAGCAGTACTTC. This rearrangement joins TRBV4-3 to TRBJ2-7, with D possibly being TRBD1 or TRBD2 (5 bases each). The CDR3 extends over 17 amino acids. V gave up 0 bases and J gave up 2 bases, with 17 bases separating them. Germline V CDR1 and CDR2: LGHNA, YSLEER.

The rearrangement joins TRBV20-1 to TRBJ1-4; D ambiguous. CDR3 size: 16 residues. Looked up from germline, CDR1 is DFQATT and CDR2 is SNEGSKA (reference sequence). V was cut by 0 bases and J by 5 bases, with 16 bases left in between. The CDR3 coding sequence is TGCAGTGCTAGAGATCTATCGGCGGGTAAAAATGAAAAACTGTTTTTT. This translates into CSARDLSAGKNEKLFF.

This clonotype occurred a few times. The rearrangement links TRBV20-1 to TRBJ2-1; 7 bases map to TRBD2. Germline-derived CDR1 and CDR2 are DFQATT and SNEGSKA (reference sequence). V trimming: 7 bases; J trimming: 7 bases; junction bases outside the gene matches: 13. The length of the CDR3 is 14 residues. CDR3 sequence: CSVPGGPLSNEQFF. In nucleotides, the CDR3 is TGCAGTGTTCCGGGGGGACCTCTTTCGAATGAGCAGTTCTTC.

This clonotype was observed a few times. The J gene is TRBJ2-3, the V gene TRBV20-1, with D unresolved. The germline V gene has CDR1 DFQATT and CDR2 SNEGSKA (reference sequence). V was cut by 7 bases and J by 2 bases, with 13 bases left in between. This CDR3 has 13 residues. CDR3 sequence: CSGSLRPTDTQYF. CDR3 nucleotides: TGCAGTGGTAGCCTCCGACCCACAGATACGCAGTATTTT.

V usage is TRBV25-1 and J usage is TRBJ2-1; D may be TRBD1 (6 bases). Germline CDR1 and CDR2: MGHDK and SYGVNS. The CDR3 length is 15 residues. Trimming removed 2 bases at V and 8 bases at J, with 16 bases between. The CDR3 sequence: CASSEGTPGWYEQFF. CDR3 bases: TGTGCCAGCAGTGAAGGGACACCGGGTTGGTATGAGCAGTTCTTC.

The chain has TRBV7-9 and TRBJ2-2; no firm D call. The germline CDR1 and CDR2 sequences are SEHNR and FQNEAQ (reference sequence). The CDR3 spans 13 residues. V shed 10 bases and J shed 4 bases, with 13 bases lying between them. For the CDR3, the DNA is TGTGCCACTCAAAGCCTAGTCACCGGGGAGCTGTTTTTT. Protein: CATQSLVTGELFF.

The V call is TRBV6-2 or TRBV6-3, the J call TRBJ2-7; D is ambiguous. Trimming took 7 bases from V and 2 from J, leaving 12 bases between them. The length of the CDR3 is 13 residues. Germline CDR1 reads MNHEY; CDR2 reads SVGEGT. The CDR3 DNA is TGTGCCAGCACCGCGGCAGTAGCCTACGAGCAGTACTTC. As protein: CASTAAVAYEQYF.

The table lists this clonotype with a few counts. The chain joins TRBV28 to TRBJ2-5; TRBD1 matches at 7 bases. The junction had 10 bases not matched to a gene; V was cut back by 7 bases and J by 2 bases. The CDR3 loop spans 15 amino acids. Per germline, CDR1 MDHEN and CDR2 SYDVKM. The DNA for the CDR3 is TGTGCCAGCACTTCTAAAGGGGGCGGTCAAGAGACCCAGTACTTC. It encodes CASTSKGGGQETQYF.

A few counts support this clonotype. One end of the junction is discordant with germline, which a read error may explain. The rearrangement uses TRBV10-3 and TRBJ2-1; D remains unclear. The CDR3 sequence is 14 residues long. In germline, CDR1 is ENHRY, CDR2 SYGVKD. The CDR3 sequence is CATSDPRNYNEQFF. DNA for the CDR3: TGTGCCACCAGTGATCCACGGAACTACAATGAGCAGTTCTTC.

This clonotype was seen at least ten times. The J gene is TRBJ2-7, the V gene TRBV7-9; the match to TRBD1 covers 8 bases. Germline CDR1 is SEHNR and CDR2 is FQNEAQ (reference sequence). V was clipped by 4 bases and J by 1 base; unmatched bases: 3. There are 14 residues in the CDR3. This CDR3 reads CASSSGQESYEQYF. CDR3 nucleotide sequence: TGTGCCAGCAGCTCGGGACAGGAGTCCTACGAGCAGTACTTC.

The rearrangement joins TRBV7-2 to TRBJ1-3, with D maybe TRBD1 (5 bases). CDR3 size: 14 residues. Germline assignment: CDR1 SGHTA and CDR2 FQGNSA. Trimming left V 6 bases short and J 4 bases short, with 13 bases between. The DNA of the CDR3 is TGTGCCAGCAGGCAGGGCTCCAGGGGAAACACCATATATTTT. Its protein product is CASRQGSRGNTIYF.

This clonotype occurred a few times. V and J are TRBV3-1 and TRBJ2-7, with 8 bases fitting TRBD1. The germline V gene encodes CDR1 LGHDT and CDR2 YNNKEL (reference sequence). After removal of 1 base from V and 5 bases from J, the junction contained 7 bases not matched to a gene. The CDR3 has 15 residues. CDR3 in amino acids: CASSQVRRTGNEQYF. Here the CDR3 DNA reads TGTGCCAGCAGCCAAGTTAGGAGGACAGGGAACGAGCAGTACTTC.